The 22 T cell receptor beta chains presented below share a single source sample, sequenced in a study of CD8 T cells in Susac syndrome. The RNA input was roughly 0.45 to 1 ug, and it was reverse transcribed with random hexamers. Via MiXCR, TCRdb re-called the immunoSEQ multiplex PCR reads, giving one row per CDR3 protein. The table shows about 120,000 distinct CDR3 sequences, with less than 95% occurring only once. Sequences were obtained from CD4+ T cells from PBMCs. These TCRs come from a human donor in good health.

The chain has TRBV6-5 and TRBJ2-7, with 11 positions matching TRBD1. There are 11 residues in the CDR3. Germline CDR1 MNHEY, CDR2 SVGAGI. V was pared by 5 bases and J by 11 bases, with 2 bases of the junction left unmatched. CDR3 bases: TGTGCCAGCAGTGCGGGACAGGGGGAGTACTTC. Amino acid sequence: CASSAGQGEYF.

The chain recombines TRBV4-1 with TRBJ2-1; the D gene is possibly TRBD1 (6 bases). V lost 0 bases, J lost 8 bases, and 14 bases lay in between. The germline V gene encodes CDR1 MGHRA and CDR2 YSYEKL. The CDR3 has 15 residues. The chain's CDR3 is CASSQDWVQGYEQFF. The CDR3, as DNA: TGCGCCAGCAGCCAAGACTGGGTCCAGGGGTATGAGCAGTTCTTC.

This clonotype was seen only once. This rearrangement joins TRBV6-5 to TRBJ2-7; D is ambiguous. Germline V lookup: CDR1 MNHEY, CDR2 SVGAGI. The V end lost 0 bases, the J end lost 6 bases, and 9 bases lay between the germline ends. The CDR3 consists of 13 residues. CDR3 region: CASSYSIQREQYF. CDR3 DNA: TGTGCCAGCAGTTACTCGATACAGCGCGAGCAGTACTTC.

This clonotype was counted a few times. The junction and the germline gene differ at one end; a read error may be behind it. The genes are TRBV7-7 and TRBJ2-3, with 10 nucleotides matching TRBD2. This CDR3 is 15 amino acids long. Germline V gene lookup returns CDR1 SSHAT and CDR2 FNYEAQ (reference sequence). The CDR3 reads CASSSGTSGTDTQYF. CDR3 in DNA: TGTGCTAGCAGTTCCGGGACTAGCGGCACAGATACGCAGTATTTT.

The V and J genes are TRBV7-2 and TRBJ2-2; D unclear. From germline, CDR1 is SGHTA and CDR2 FQGNSA. The CDR3 length is 15 residues. Trimming stripped 3 bases from V and 7 bases from J, with 15 bases between. CDR3 sequence (DNA): TGTGCCAGCAGCTTTTTTGCTCCTCCGGTCGGGGAGCTGTTTTTT. This sequence encodes CASSFFAPPVGELFF.

The genes are TRBV29-1 and TRBJ2-1; TRBD1 matches at 9 bases. Germline V gene data show CDR1 as SQVTM and CDR2 as ANQGSEA. V lost 7 bases, J lost 7 bases, and 8 bases stayed unmatched. This CDR3 has 13 amino acids. The CDR3 sequence is CSAGQGGGNEQFF. The CDR3 DNA follows: TGCAGCGCGGGACAGGGTGGGGGGAATGAGCAGTTCTTC.

The rearrangement links TRBV7-2 to TRBJ2-3; D gene uncertain. The CDR3 totals 14 residues. Germline loops: CDR1 SGHTA, CDR2 FQGNSA. V was clipped by 3 bases and J by 1 base, with 8 bases between them. CDR3 in amino acids: CASSFLVGTDTQYF. CDR3 nucleotides: TGTGCCAGCAGCTTTCTTGTGGGCACAGATACGCAGTATTTT.

Note on this clonotype: The junction and the germline gene differ at one end; a read error may be behind it. The gene calls are TRBV2 and TRBJ1-3; tentatively, D is TRBD1 (5 bases). This CDR3 is 17 amino acids long. Germline V CDR1 and CDR2: SNHLY, FYNNEI. The CDR3 here is CAGSVRQPILSGNTIYF. As DNA, the CDR3 is TGTGCCGGCAGTGTTAGACAGCCCATCCTCTCTGGAAACACCATATATTTT.

This chain links TRBV7-8 with TRBJ2-4, with D possibly TRBD2 on 6 matching bases. Trimming removed 4 bases at V and 6 bases at J, with 16 bases between. Germline V gene lookup returns CDR1 SGHVS and CDR2 FQNEAQ. The CDR3 has 15 residues. The CDR3 sequence is CASSSYSKEGNIQYF. CDR3 nucleotide sequence: TGTGCCAGCAGCTCTTACAGTAAGGAGGGAAACATTCAGTACTTC.

This chain connects TRBV7-9 to TRBJ2-1, with D perhaps matching TRBD2 (6 bases). The CDR3 has 14 amino acids. The V end lost 5 bases, the J end lost 6 bases, and 14 bases lay between the germline ends. Germline V gene data show CDR1 as SEHNR and CDR2 as FQNEAQ (reference sequence). The CDR3 sequence: CASSRGLDPNEQFF. In DNA form, the CDR3 reads TGTGCCAGCAGCCGGGGACTTGACCCCAATGAGCAGTTCTTC.

Here the CDR3 reads CASSLEVGPQETQYF. CDR3 DNA sequence: TGCGCCAGCAGCTTGGAAGTAGGGCCACAAGAGACCCAGTACTTC. V usage is TRBV5-1 and J usage is TRBJ2-5; D ambiguous. The V end was cut by 0 bases, the J end by 2 bases, with 11 bases between. Germline CDR1 and CDR2: SGHRS and YFSETQ. The CDR3 length is 15 residues.

The chain joins TRBV20-1 to TRBJ2-1, with D uncertain. V lost 4 bases to trimming and J lost 12 bases, with 13 bases between them. Per the germline V gene, CDR1 is DFQATT and CDR2 is SNEGSKA (reference sequence). This CDR3 comprises 11 residues. Here the CDR3 DNA reads TGCAGTGCTACCTTAAACGGCGTGCAGTTCTTC. This translates into CSATLNGVQFF.

V gene TRBV6-2 or TRBV6-3 combines with J gene TRBJ1-2; unclear D gene. This CDR3 comprises 12 residues. V was clipped by 2 bases and J by 7 bases, with 8 bases between them. Germline CDR1 reads MNHEY; CDR2 reads SVGEGT. CDR3 nucleotides: TGTGCCAGCAGTTACCCCGGGATTGGCTACACCTTC. This gives the protein CASSYPGIGYTF.

The genes are TRBV20-1 and TRBJ1-1; 8 bases fit TRBD1. Unmatched junction bases numbered 6, after V lost 5 bases and J lost 7 bases. Germline CDR1 and CDR2: DFQATT and SNEGSKA (reference sequence). This CDR3 is 12 amino acids long. The CDR3, as DNA: TGCAGTGCTTGGACAGGGAAAGGTGAAGCTTTCTTT. Its translation: CSAWTGKGEAFF.

This chain's CDR3 is CASSLRGVYGYTF. CDR3 DNA: TGTGCCAGCAGTTTAAGGGGAGTCTATGGCTACACCTTC. The rearrangement uses TRBV12-3 or TRBV12-4 and TRBJ1-2; D possibly corresponds to TRBD1 (5 bases). This CDR3 has 13 amino acids. The germline V and J ends were trimmed by 2 bases and 4 bases, with 8 bases remaining between them.

J is TRBJ2-3 and V is TRBV19; 7 nucleotides agree with TRBD1. Unmatched junction bases numbered 3, after V lost 2 bases and J lost 4 bases. CDR3 length: 14 residues. The V gene's germline CDR1 is LNHDA and CDR2 SQIVND (reference sequence). The CDR3 nucleotides are TGTGCCAGTAGTATAAGGACAGGCGCAGATACGCAGTATTTT. Translated, it gives CASSIRTGADTQYF.

The V gene is TRBV19, the J gene TRBJ2-2; 12 nucleotides align to TRBD2. The trim removed 7 bases at V and 5 bases at J, leaving 8 bases unmatched. Germline V gene data show CDR1 as LNHDA and CDR2 as SQIVND (reference sequence). The CDR3 contains 16 residues. The CDR3 loop reads CASIASGRARTGELFF. CDR3 nucleotides: TGTGCCAGTATTGCTAGCGGGAGGGCCAGGACCGGGGAGCTGTTTTTT. The variable domain in full, with the rest retrieved from reference TRBV19 and TRBJ2-2, is DGGITQSPKYLFRKEGQNVTLSCEQNLNHDAMYWYRQDPGQGLRLIYYSQIVNDFQKGDIAEGYSVSREKKESFPLTVTSAQKNPTAFYLCASIASGRARTGELFFGEGSRLTVL.

The CDR3 region is CASSRAYTGELFF. CDR3 DNA: TGTGCCAGTAGTAGGGCCTACACCGGGGAGCTGTTTTTT. The genes are TRBV19 and TRBJ2-2, with D hard to call. The length of the CDR3 is 13 residues. The germline V gene encodes CDR1 LNHDA and CDR2 SQIVND (reference sequence). The V end was cut by 4 bases, the J end by 3 bases, with 6 bases between.

This chain's CDR3 is CASSLVGQGNIQYF. CDR3 coding DNA: TGTGCCAGCAGCTTAGTTGGCCAAGGAAACATTCAGTACTTC. The chain couples TRBV11-2 to TRBJ2-4; D not resolved. Between the trimmed V and J ends, which lost 1 base and 6 bases, there was a span of 10 bases. Germline lookup yields CDR1 SGHAT and CDR2 FQNNGV. The CDR3 extends over 14 amino acids.

This clonotype was detected once. The chain employs TRBV2 and TRBJ2-4; no definite D call. Germline CDR1 and CDR2: SNHLY and FYNNEI. Trimming pared 1 base from V and 10 bases from J, leaving 11 bases between. This CDR3 has 13 amino acids. CDR3 in amino acids: CASSEETTSIQYF. DNA for the CDR3: TGTGCCAGCAGTGAAGAGACCACAAGTATTCAGTACTTC.

The J gene is TRBJ1-2, the V gene TRBV19; tentatively, D is TRBD1 (5 bases). The CDR3 sequence is 15 residues long. Per the germline V gene, CDR1 is LNHDA and CDR2 is SQIVND (reference sequence). V was shortened by 7 bases and J by 4 bases, with 19 bases between the two germline ends. For the CDR3, the DNA is TGTGCCAGTACCACTAGCGGGCAGGGCATCTATGGCTACACCTTC. Its translation is CASTTSGQGIYGYTF.

The chain links TRBV6-4 to TRBJ1-1; D call uncertain. The CDR3 is made up of 14 amino acids. V lost 4 bases to trimming and J lost 1 base, with 10 bases between them. From germline, CDR1 is MRHNA and CDR2 SNTAGT. For the CDR3, the DNA is TGTGCCAGCAGTGGCTCGCCAGGGAACACTGAAGCTTTCTTT. Translation: CASSGSPGNTEAFF.